The text below deals with one T cell receptor beta chain. The clone's antigen remains unknown. No base qualities exist here, and no much larger clone lies one base off it. TCR beta CDR3 regions were amplified from RNA transcripts. For the first round of RT-PCR on the TCR CDR3, the HTBI primer set was used together with the Qiagen OneStep RT-PCR kit. The libraries were constructed in a second round of multiplex PCR and then size-selected and purified. Paired-end sequencing of the libraries was performed with 100 bp reads on an Illumina HiSeq2000. Turning to the authors' computational methods: Raw data were processed with SOAPnuke, discarding reads with adapters, uncalled bases, mean Phred below 15, or no exact constant-primer or identifier match. High-quality paired reads were merged with COPE v1.2.5, and unique nucleotide sequences were defined as clonotypes. MiTCR v1.1 was used to align clonotypes to the IMGT TRBV, TRBD and TRBJ reference segments. Only V-J combinations with frequency above 0.0001, covering approximately 99% of repertoires, were analysed. A TCS score was defined as the ratio of F50 (clonal expansion) to E x V (chaos), with BLOSUM62-based TCRdist applied between CDR3 peptides within each V-J. Welch's t-statistics and random forest reduced fewer than 600 V-J features to about 12, which were used in a naive Bayes classifier (R e1071). TCRdb passed the public sequencing reads through fastp at Q25 and MiXCR, retaining productive beta sequences. Each record represents a unique CDR3 protein, reported with the most common genes and DNA among its rows. TCRdb's processing, not the authors' own work, is the source of the V and J calls. The sample records 250,000 to 300,000 distinct CDR3 sequences, about 13% of which are singletons. Under 8% of the sample lies in the top ten.

Including cysteine and phenylalanine, the CDR3 has 16 amino acids. Only CDR3 DNA remains: 48 bases, in frame from the first base. Clipping removes 0 bases from V and 1 base from J, with 6 as the unmatched junction base count. Based on the germline V gene, the CDR1 and CDR2 sequences are SGHDT and YYEEEE. The data are from a study of T cells in Graves' hyperthyroidism and ophthalmopathy (dated by TCRdb to between 2018 and 2020). Background for the entire study: Peripheral blood samples were taken at the time of initial diagnosis, prior to any treatment. To identify distinguishing TCR V-J signatures, a discovery cohort of 90 to 100 patients was used, comprising 43 with Graves' ophthalmopathy and around 57 with stable Graves' hyperthyroidism. Prospective prediction of ophthalmopathy was tested in an independent validation cohort of about 19 hyperthyroidism patients and 17 patients who later progressed to ophthalmopathy. The approximately 100 discovery patients were randomly divided into training and test sets at a 7:3 ratio. In addition, the study compared T-cell repertoires in thyroid tissue and in blood from roughly six Graves' hyperthyroidism patients. After sampling, hyperthyroidism patients received methimazole starting at 30 mg daily, and ophthalmopathy patients received high-dose intravenous methylprednisolone. According to the paper, TCR Vbeta CDR3 sequencing was carried out on more than 120 peripheral blood samples, which came from 40 to 45 ophthalmopathy, approximately 78 hyperthyroidism and roughly 17 progressor patients.

General conclusions and limits of the study: A model built on a 13 V-J signature distinguished ophthalmopathy from stable hyperthyroidism, reaching 85% to 90% sensitivity and about 81% specificity in cross-validation and 80%/75% in testing. Sample size was not statistically predetermined, and investigators were not blinded to group allocation. Most expanded thyroid clonotypes (frequency above 0.001) were also detected in blood, a finding suggesting that blood repertoires may reflect thyroid immune responses. In validation, the model predicted progression to ophthalmopathy a median of about 5.9 months before onset, with about 67% sensitivity and about 72% specificity.

Stable Graves' hyperthyroidism was defined as the absence of progression to ophthalmopathy over 18 months of follow-up. Hyperthyroidism patients were newly diagnosed, with disease duration under 2 months, and aged 18 to 65 years. The study excluded patients with uncontrolled infections, other autoimmune diseases, pregnancy or lactation. Diagnoses relied on clinical symptoms, serum thyroxine and TRAb, thyroid ultrasound and orbital computed tomography. PBMCs were isolated from about 9.1 ml of fresh peripheral blood by Ficoll-Paque density gradient centrifugation. Total RNA was extracted with Trizol reagent, and quality was checked on an Agilent 2100 Bioanalyzer.

Material: blood. The chain is assembled from TRBV5-6 and TRBJ2-7, and 8 junction bases match TRBD2. The TCR comes from a woman between 40 and 50 years old with Graves' hyperthyroidism. The CDR3 has the sequence CASSLGQTSGSYEQYF. The sequenced DNA: TGTGCCAGCAGCTTGGGGCAAACTAGCGGATCCTACGAGCAGTACTTC.